This T cell receptor (beta chain) was recovered during a study of T-cell reconstitution after alpha-beta-depleted transplantation in children. Study conclusions and caveats: T-cell numbers and diversity one year post-transplant derived largely from freshly generated T cells. Alpha-beta T cells about two months after transplant reportedly derived from several hundred expanded graft clones. Some patients showed high day-60 TCRbeta diversity, which derived from surviving recipient T cells and thymic progenitors.

Worth noting for this clonotype: Its antigen is as yet unknown.

Unique molecular identifiers were used to barcode this TCRbeta library. In TCRdb, the PCR reads were re-called with MiXCR into one record per CDR3 protein. The profile covers about 580,000 distinct CDR3 sequences, with 25% to 30% appearing a single time and 36% taken by the ten largest. V lost 3 bases and J lost 4; bases outside the gene matches: 4. The CDR3 is 15 residues long. CDR1 and CDR2 (germline): SGHRS, YFSETQ. The clonotype originates from a boy younger than two with Wiskott-Aldrich syndrome, due to receive a stem cell transplant. This specimen consisted of PBMCs, obtained before TCRalphabeta/CD19-depleted stem cell transplant. V is TRBV5-1 and J is TRBJ2-5; the match to TRBD1 covers 12 bases. CDR3 in DNA: TGCGCCAGCAGCTCCGGGACAGGGGGCACAGAGACCCAGTACTTC. Protein: CASSSGTGGTETQYF.